The clone carrying this T cell receptor (beta chain) has a count of ten or more. V gave up 5 bases and J gave up 4 bases; unmatched junction bases: 6. Germline V lookup: CDR1 SGHTA, CDR2 FQGNSA. The CDR3 is 16 amino acids. The data derive from a study of T cells after yellow fever vaccination. Each CDR3 protein gets one entry after TCRdb re-called the 5' RACE reads with MiXCR. The sample yields approximately 120,000 distinct CDR3 sequences, 7.4% seen once. The origin of this receptor is a man aged 18 to 35 who received the YFV17D yellow fever vaccine. This chain connects TRBV7-2 to TRBJ2-7, with 15 nucleotides matching TRBD2. The sequencing used CD4+ T cells sorted from PBMCs, collected more than 8 days after the first yellow fever vaccination. This chain's CDR3 is CASSPWTSGGAYEQYF. As DNA, the CDR3 is TGTGCCAGCAGCCCTTGGACTAGCGGGGGGGCTTACGAGCAGTACTTC. Based on the CDR3 plus reference TRBV7-2 and TRBJ2-7, the full variable domain is GAGVSQSPSNKVTEKGKDVELRCDPISGHTALYWYRQSLGQGLEFLIYFQGNSAPDKSGLPSDRFSAERTGGSVSTLTIQRTQQEDSAVYLCASSPWTSGGAYEQYFGPGTRLTVT.